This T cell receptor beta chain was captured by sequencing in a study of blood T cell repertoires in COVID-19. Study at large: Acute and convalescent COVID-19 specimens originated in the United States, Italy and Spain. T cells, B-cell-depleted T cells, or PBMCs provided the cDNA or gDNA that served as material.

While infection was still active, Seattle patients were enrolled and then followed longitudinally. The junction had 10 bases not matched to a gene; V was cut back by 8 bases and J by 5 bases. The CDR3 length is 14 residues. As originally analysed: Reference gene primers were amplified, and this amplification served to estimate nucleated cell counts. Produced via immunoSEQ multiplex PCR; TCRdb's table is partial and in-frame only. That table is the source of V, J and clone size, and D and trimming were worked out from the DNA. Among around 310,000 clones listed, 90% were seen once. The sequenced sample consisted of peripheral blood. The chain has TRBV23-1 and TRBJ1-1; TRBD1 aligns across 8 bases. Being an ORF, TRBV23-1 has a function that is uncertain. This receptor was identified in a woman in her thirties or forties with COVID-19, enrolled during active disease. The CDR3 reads CASPRDRRTTEAFF. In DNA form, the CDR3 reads TGCGCCAGCCCCCGGGACAGGAGGACTACTGAAGCTTTCTTT.